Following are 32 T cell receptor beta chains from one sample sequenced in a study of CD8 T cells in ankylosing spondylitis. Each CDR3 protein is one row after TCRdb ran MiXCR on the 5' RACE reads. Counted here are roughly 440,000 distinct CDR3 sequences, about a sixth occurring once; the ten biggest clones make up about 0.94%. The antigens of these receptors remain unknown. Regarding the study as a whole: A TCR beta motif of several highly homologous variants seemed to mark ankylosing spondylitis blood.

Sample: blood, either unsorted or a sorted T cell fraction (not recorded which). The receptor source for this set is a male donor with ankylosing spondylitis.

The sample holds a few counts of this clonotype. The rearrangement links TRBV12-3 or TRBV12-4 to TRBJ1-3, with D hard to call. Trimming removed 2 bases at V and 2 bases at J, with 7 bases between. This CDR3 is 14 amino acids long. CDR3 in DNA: TGTGCCAGCAGTTTAAATGGGGCTGGAAACACCATATATTTT. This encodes CASSLNGAGNTIYF.

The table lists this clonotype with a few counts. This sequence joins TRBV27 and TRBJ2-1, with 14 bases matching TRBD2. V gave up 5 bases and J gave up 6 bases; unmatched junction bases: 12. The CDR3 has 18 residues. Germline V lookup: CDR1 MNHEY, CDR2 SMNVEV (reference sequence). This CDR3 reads CASSLAGTSGRVGNEQFF. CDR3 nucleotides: TGTGCCAGCAGTCTCGCCGGGACTAGCGGGAGAGTGGGCAATGAGCAGTTCTTC.

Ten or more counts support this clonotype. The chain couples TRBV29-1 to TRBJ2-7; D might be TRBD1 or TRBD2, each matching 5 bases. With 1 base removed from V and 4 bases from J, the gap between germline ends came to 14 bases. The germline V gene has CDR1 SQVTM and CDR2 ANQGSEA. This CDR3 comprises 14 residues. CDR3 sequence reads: CSVEVPGPAYEQYF. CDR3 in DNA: TGCAGCGTTGAAGTACCGGGACCAGCATACGAGCAGTACTTC.

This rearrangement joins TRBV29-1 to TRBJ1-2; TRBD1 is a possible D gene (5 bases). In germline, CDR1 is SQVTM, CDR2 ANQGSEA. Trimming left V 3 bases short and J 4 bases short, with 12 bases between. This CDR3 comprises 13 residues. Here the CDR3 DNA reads TGCAGCGTTGAGGGGGATTACGGCTATGGCTACACCTTC. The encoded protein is CSVEGDYGYGYTF.

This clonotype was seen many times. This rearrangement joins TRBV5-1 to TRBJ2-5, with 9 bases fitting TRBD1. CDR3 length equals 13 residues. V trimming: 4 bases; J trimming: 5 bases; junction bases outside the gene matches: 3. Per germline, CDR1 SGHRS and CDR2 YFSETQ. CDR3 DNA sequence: TGCGCCAGCAGCCTCACAGGGGGCGAGACCCAGTACTTC. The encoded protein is CASSLTGGETQYF.

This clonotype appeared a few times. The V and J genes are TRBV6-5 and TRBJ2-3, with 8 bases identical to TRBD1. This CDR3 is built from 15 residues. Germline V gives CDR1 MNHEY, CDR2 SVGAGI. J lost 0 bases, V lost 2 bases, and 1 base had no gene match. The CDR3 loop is CASSYTGGSTDTQYF. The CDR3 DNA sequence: TGTGCCAGCAGTTACACAGGGGGTAGCACAGATACGCAGTATTTT.

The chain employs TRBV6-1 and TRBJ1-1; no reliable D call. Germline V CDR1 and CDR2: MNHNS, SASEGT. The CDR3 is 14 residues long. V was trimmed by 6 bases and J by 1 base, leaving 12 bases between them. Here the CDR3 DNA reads TGTGCCAGCAGGGGCGATGGGCAGAACACTGAAGCTTTCTTT. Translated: CASRGDGQNTEAFF.

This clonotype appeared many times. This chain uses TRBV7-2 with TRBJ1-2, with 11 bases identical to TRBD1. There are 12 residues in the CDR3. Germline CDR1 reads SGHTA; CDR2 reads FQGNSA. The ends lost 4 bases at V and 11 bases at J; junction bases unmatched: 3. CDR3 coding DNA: TGTGCCAGCAGCTGGACAGGGGGCACTTACACCTTC. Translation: CASSWTGGTYTF.

CDR3 amino acids: CASSHQGPGARNIQYF. DNA of the CDR3: TGTGCCAGCTCCCACCAGGGACCCGGAGCACGAAACATTCAGTACTTC. The rearrangement links TRBV18 to TRBJ2-4, with D perhaps assigned TRBD1 or TRBD2 (5 bases each). The V and J ends lost 6 bases and 6 bases respectively, with 21 bases between them. Per the germline V gene, CDR1 is KGHSH and CDR2 is LQKENI. This CDR3 comprises 16 residues. Drawing the rest from reference TRBV18 and TRBJ2-4, the complete variable domain is NAGVMQNPRHLVRRRGQEARLRCSPMKGHSHVYWYRQLPEEGLKFMVYLQKENIIDESGMPKERFSAEFPKEGPSILRIQQVVRGDSAAYFCASSHQGPGARNIQYFGAGTRLSVL.

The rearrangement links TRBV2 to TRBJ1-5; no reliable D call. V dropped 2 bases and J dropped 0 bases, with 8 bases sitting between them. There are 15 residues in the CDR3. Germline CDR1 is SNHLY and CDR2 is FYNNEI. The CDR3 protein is CASSEQEPSNQPQHF. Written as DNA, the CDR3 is TGTGCCAGCAGTGAACAAGAACCTAGCAATCAGCCCCAGCATTTT. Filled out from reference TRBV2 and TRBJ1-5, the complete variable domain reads EPEVTQTPSHQVTQMGQEVILRCVPISNHLYFYWYRQILGQKVEFLVSFYNNEISEKSEIFDDQFSVERPDGSNFTLKIRSTKLEDSAMYFCASSEQEPSNQPQHFGDGTRLSIL.

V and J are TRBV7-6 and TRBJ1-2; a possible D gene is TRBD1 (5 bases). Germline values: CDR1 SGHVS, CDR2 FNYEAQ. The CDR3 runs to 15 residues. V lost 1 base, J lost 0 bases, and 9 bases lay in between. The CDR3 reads CASSLERGSNYGYTF. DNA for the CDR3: TGTGCCAGCAGCTTAGAAAGGGGTTCTAACTATGGCTACACCTTC.

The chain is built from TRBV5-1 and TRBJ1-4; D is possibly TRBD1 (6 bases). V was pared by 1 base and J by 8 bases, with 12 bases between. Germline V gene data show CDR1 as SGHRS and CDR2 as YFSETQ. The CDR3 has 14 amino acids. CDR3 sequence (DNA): TGCGCCAGCAGCTTGTTACAGGGAAAGGAAAAACTGTTTTTT. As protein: CASSLLQGKEKLFF.

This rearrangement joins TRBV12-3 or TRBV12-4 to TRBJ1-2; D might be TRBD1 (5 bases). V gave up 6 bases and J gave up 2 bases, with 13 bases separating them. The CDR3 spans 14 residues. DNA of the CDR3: TGTGCCAGCAGACTACGGGACGGAAACTATGGCTACACCTTC. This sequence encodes CASRLRDGNYGYTF.

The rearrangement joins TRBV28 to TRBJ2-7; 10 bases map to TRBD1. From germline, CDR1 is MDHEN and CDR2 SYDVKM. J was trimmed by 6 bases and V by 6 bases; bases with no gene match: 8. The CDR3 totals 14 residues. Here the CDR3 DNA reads TGTGCCAGCAGGAGGACCGGGACAGGGGTCGAGCAGTACTTC. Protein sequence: CASRRTGTGVEQYF. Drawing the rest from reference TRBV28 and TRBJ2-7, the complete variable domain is DVKVTQSSRYLVKRTGEKVFLECVQDMDHENMFWYRQDPGLGLRLIYFSYDVKMKEKGDIPEGYSVSREKKERFSLILESASTNQTSMYLCASRRTGTGVEQYFGPGTRLTVT.

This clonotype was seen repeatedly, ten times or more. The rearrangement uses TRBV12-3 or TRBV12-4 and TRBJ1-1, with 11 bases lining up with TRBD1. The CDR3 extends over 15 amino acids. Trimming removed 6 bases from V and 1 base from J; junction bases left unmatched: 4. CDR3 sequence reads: CASRMDRGQNTEAFF. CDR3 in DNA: TGTGCCAGCAGGATGGACAGGGGGCAGAACACTGAAGCTTTCTTT.

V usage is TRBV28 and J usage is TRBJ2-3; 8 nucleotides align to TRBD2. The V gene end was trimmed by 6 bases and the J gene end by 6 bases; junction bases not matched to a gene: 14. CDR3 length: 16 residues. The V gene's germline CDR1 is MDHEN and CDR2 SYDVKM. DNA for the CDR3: TGTGCCAGCAGCCCAAGGGGGGCGGGAGGTGGCGATACGCAGTATTTT. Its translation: CASSPRGAGGGDTQYF. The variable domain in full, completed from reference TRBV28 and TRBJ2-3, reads DVKVTQSSRYLVKRTGEKVFLECVQDMDHENMFWYRQDPGLGLRLIYFSYDVKMKEKGDIPEGYSVSREKKERFSLILESASTNQTSMYLCASSPRGAGGGDTQYFGPGTRLTVL.

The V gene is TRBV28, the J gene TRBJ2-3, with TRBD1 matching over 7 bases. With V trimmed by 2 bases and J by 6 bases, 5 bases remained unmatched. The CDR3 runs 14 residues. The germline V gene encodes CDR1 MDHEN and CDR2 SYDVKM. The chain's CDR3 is CASSLNLRGDTQYF. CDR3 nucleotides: TGTGCCAGCAGTTTAAATCTCAGGGGGGATACGCAGTATTTT.

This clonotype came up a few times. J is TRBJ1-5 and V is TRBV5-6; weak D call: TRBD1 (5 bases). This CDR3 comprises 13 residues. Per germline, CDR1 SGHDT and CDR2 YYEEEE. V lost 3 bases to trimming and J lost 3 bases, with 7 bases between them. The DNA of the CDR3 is TGTGCCAGCAGCTGGGGGACCAATCAGCCCCAGCATTTT. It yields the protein CASSWGTNQPQHF.

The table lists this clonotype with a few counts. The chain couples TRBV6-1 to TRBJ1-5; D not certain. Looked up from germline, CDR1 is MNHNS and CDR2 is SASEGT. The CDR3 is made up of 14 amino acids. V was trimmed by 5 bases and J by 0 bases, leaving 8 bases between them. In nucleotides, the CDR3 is TGTGCCAGCAGTCCTGACCTTAGCAATCAGCCCCAGCATTTT. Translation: CASSPDLSNQPQHF.

The CDR3 reads CASSPGTGTANTEAFF. For the CDR3, the DNA is TGTGCCAGCAGCCCGGGTACCGGGACAGCGAACACTGAAGCTTTCTTT. The chain couples TRBV11-2 to TRBJ1-1; 7 nucleotides align to TRBD1. The CDR3 runs to 16 residues. Germline V gene lookup returns CDR1 SGHAT and CDR2 FQNNGV. Losses at the gene ends were 5 bases for V and 1 base for J; bases not matched to a gene: 10. Drawing the rest from reference TRBV11-2 and TRBJ1-1, the complete variable domain is EAGVAQSPRYKIIEKRQSVAFWCNPISGHATLYWYQQILGQGPKLLIQFQNNGVVDDSQLPKDRFSAERLKGVDSTLKIQPAKLEDSAVYLCASSPGTGTANTEAFFGQGTRLTVV.

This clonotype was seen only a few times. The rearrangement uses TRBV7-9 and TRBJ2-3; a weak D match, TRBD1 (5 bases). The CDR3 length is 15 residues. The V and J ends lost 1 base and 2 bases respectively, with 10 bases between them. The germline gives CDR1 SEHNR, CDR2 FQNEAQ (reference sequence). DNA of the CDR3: TGTGCCAGCAGCTTAGAGCCAGGGCTCACAGATACGCAGTATTTT. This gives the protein CASSLEPGLTDTQYF.

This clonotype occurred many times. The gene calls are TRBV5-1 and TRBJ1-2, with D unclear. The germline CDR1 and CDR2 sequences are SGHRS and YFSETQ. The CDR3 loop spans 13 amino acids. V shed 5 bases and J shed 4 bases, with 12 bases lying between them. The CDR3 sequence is CASRNPSTYGYTF. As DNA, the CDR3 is TGCGCCAGCAGGAATCCCTCTACCTATGGCTACACCTTC. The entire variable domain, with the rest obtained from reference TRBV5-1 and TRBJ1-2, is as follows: KAGVTQTPRYLIKTRGQQVTLSCSPISGHRSVSWYQQTPGQGLQFLFEYFSETQRNKGNFPGRFSGRQFSNSRSEMNVSTLELGDSALYLCASRNPSTYGYTFGSGTRLTVV.

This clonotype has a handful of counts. The CDR3 spells CSVRHYPLTDTQYF. DNA of the CDR3: TGCAGTGTAAGGCACTACCCGCTCACAGATACGCAGTATTTT. The rearrangement links TRBV20-1 to TRBJ2-3; unclear D gene. The germline V and J ends were trimmed by 7 bases and 2 bases, with 16 bases remaining between them. CDR1 and CDR2 (germline): DFQATT, SNEGSKA (reference sequence). The CDR3 extends over 14 amino acids.

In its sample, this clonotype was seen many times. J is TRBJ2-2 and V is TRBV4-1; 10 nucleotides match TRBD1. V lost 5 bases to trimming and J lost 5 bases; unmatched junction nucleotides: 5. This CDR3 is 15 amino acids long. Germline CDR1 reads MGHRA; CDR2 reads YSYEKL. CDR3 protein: CASSRGQGGTGELFF. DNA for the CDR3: TGCGCCAGCAGCAGAGGACAGGGGGGAACCGGGGAGCTGTTTTTT.

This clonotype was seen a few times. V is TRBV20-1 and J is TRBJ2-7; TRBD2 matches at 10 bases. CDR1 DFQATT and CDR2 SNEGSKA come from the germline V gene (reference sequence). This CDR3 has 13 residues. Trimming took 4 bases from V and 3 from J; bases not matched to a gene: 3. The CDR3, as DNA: TGCAGTGCTATCTGGACTAGCGGCTACGAGCAGTACTTC. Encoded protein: CSAIWTSGYEQYF.

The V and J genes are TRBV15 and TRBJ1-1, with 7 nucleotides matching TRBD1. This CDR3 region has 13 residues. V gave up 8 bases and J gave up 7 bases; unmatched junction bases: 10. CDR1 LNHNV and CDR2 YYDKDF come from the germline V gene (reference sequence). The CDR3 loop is CATQTRQGSEAFF. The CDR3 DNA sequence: TGTGCCACCCAGACCCGACAGGGAAGTGAAGCTTTCTTT.

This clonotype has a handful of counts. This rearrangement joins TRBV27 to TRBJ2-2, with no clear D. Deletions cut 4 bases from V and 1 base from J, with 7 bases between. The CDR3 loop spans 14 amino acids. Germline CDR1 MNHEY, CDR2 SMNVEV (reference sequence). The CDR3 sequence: CASSWQMNTGELFF. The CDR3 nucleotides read TGTGCCAGCAGTTGGCAGATGAACACCGGGGAGCTGTTTTTT.

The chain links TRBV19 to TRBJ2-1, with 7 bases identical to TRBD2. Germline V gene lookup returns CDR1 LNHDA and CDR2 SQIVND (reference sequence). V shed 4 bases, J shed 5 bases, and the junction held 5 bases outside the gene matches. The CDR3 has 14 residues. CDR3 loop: CASSKASGNNEQFF. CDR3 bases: TGTGCCAGTAGTAAGGCTAGCGGTAACAATGAGCAGTTCTTC. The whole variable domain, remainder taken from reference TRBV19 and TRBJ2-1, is DGGITQSPKYLFRKEGQNVTLSCEQNLNHDAMYWYRQDPGQGLRLIYYSQIVNDFQKGDIAEGYSVSREKKESFPLTVTSAQKNPTAFYLCASSKASGNNEQFFGPGTRLTVL.

CDR3: CASNGGGLAKNIQYF. CDR3 in DNA: TGTGCCAGCAATGGCGGGGGGTTAGCCAAAAACATTCAGTACTTC. This chain links TRBV6-1 with TRBJ2-4, with TRBD2 matching over 8 bases. This CDR3 spans 15 amino acids. The V segment lost 7 bases and the J segment 0 bases; nucleotides outside the gene matches: 5. Germline V gene lookup returns CDR1 MNHNS and CDR2 SASEGT.

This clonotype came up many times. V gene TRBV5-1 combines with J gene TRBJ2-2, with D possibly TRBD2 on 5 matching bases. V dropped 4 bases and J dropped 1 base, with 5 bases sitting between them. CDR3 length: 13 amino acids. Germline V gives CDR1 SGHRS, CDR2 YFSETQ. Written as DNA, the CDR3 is TGCGCCAGCAGCCGGGAGAACACCGGGGAGCTGTTTTTT. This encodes CASSRENTGELFF.

The CDR3 reads CAWSVRGQYNSPLHF. In DNA, the CDR3 is TGTGCCTGGAGTGTACGTGGACAGTATAATTCACCCCTCCACTTT. The rearrangement uses TRBV30 and TRBJ1-6; tentative D call: TRBD1 (6 bases). CDR1 GTSNPN and CDR2 SVGIG come from the germline V gene (reference sequence). This CDR3 region has 15 residues. Trimming removed 0 bases at V and 4 bases at J, with 10 bases between.

CDR3 region: CASSLKGAGNQPQHF. For the CDR3, the DNA is TGTGCCAGCAGTTTAAAGGGGGCCGGCAATCAGCCCCAGCATTTT. The V and J genes are TRBV12-3 or TRBV12-4 and TRBJ1-5; 7 nucleotides match TRBD1. The CDR3 length is 15 residues. The V gene end was trimmed by 2 bases and the J gene end by 2 bases; junction bases not matched to a gene: 3.